The rows below give T cell receptor beta chains drawn from one sample of a study of CD8+ T cells in alopecia areata. Sequencing used immunoSEQ multiplex PCR; TCRdb keeps in-frame clones, though not all of them. This sample has about 150,000 clones, with around three fifths found just once. This sample comprised CD4+ T cells sorted from blood, obtained at week 0. The receptors were sampled from a human donor with alopecia areata. CDR3s include the opening cysteine and the closing phenylalanine or tryptophan. D genes are given only for firm matches. Clone size is not always given. Where it is, it says once, few, many or a class for expanded clones.

CASSEFYEQYF	TGTGCCAGCAGTGAATTCTACGAGCAGTACTTC	-	TRBV2	few	TRBJ2-7
CSARDYLGAFF	TGCAGTGCTAGAGATTACCTCGGAGCTTTCTTT	-	TRBV20-1	-	TRBJ1-1
CASSLVGGREQYF	TGTGCCAGCAGCTTGGTTGGGGGGCGCGAGCAGTACTTC	-	TRBV5-4	-	TRBJ2-7
CSVTFGTVNTEAFF	TGCAGCGTCACATTTGGGACAGTGAACACTGAAGCTTTCTTT	TRBD1	TRBV29-1	few	TRBJ1-1
CASSLGRGLQETQYF	TGTGCCAGCAGCTTAGGGAGGGGGCTCCAAGAGACCCAGTACTTC	-	TRBV7-8	-	TRBJ2-5
CASSTGEYGYTF	TGTGCCAGTAGTACTGGGGAATATGGCTACACCTTC	-	TRBV19	-	TRBJ1-2
CASSQAPLRNEKLFF	TGCGCCAGCAGCCAAGCGCCCCTTCGTAATGAAAAACTGTTTTTT	-	TRBV4-1	-	TRBJ1-4
CASSPLAGSSYNEQFF	TGCGCCAGCAGCCCCCTAGCGGGTAGCTCCTACAATGAGCAGTTCTTC	TRBD2	TRBV5-1	-	TRBJ2-1
CASNLARTGELFF	TGTGCCAGCAATCTAGCGCGGACCGGGGAGCTGTTTTTT	-	TRBV2	few	TRBJ2-2
CASSLWDSSGANVLTF	TGTGCCAGCAGCTTATGGGATAGCTCTGGGGCCAACGTCCTGACTTTC	-	TRBV5-5	-	TRBJ2-6
CATGGITGELFF	TGTGCTACAGGGGGTATCACCGGGGAGCTGTTTTTT	TRBD1	TRBV6-5	few	TRBJ2-2
CSVTRRTSYTF	TGCAGCGTGACCCGCCGGACGAGCTACACCTTC	-	TRBV29-1	-	TRBJ1-2
CASREGETRYF	TGTGCCTCCAGGGAGGGGGAGACCCGGTACTTC	-	TRBV30	-	TRBJ2-5
CAWSVLRGRGFDNEQFF	TGTGCCTGGAGTGTACTCAGGGGGAGAGGTTTCGACAATGAGCAGTTCTTC	TRBD1	TRBV30	once	TRBJ2-1
CAWSVVGATEAFF	TGTGCCTGGAGTGTTGTGGGGGCCACTGAAGCTTTCTTT	-	TRBV30	-	TRBJ1-1
CASSDVGVDTQYF	TGTGCCAGCAGTGATGTTGGTGTAGATACGCAGTATTTT	-	TRBV25-1	-	TRBJ2-3
CASSSRLAGNLSPEQYF	TGTGCCAGCAGCTCGAGACTAGCGGGGAACCTCTCCCCCGAGCAGTACTTC	TRBD2	TRBV7-2	-	TRBJ2-7
CASSKVLSGELFF	TGTGCCAGCAGCAAAGTTCTTTCCGGGGAGCTGTTTTTT	-	TRBV9	few	TRBJ2-2
CTPGLRAHEQFF	TGCACCCCGGGTCTCCGGGCCCATGAGCAGTTCTTC	-	TRBV29-1	-	TRBJ2-1
CASSPHPLIQGRVKLGPNEQFF	TGCGCCAGCAGCCCGCACCCCCTAATCCAGGGACGGGTAAAGCTTGGTCCCAATGAGCAGTTCTTC	-	TRBV4-1	-	TRBJ2-1
CASSLVWAGSFTPLWLPIF	TGTGCCAGCAGCTTAGTTTGGGCAGGATCGTTCACCCCCTTATGGCTCCCGATCTTC	-	TRBV7-9	-	TRBJ2-1
CSARRDDYNEQFF	TGCAGCGCTCGCAGGGATGACTACAATGAGCAGTTCTTC	-	TRBV29-1	few	TRBJ2-1
CASSRSARRGAKNIQYF	TGTGCCAGCAGCCGTTCCGCCAGGCGGGGAGCCAAAAACATTCAGTACTTC	-	TRBV11-1	few	TRBJ2-4
CASSLEDPAEVGTDTQYF	TGTGCCAGCAGCCTTGAGGACCCAGCGGAGGTGGGCACAGATACGCAGTATTTT	-	TRBV9	few	TRBJ2-3
CASSPWDGGQYF	TGTGCCAGCTCACCTTGGGACGGCGGGCAGTACTTC	-	TRBV18	-	TRBJ2-7
CASSYNDRVYGYTF	TGCGCCAGCAGCTACAACGACAGGGTCTATGGCTACACCTTC	TRBD1	TRBV5-1	few	TRBJ1-2
CASSLGTANEQFF	TGTGCCAGCAGCTTAGGGACTGCCAATGAGCAGTTCTTC	-	TRBV7-8	-	TRBJ2-1
CAWSAGASSGNEQFF	TGTGCCTGGAGTGCCGGGGCTAGCTCCGGCAATGAGCAGTTCTTC	-	TRBV30	-	TRBJ2-1